The T cell receptor beta chain described here comes from a study of T-cell memory formation after mild COVID-19. On the study more broadly: TCR clusters mostly belonged to single donors.

This clonotype turned up a few times. Its antigen is unknown. Constant-segment primers served in 5'RACE that generated TCR alpha and TCR beta cDNA libraries bearing sample barcodes and UMIs. TCRdb redid the calling of the 5' RACE reads with MiXCR, one entry per CDR3 protein. This sample carries approximately 480,000 distinct CDR3 sequences, 18% of them seen once, and the ten largest clones take roughly an eighth. The CDR3 loop spans 14 amino acids. Trimming took off 1 base at V and 3 bases at J, with 8 bases between the two ends. General observations from the study: Among clones contracting day 15 to 85, CD4/CD8 was balanced, whereas later expanders leaned CD4+.

The sequenced sample was PBMCs or a T cell subset sorted from them (not recorded which). The chain combines TRBV12-3 or TRBV12-4 with TRBJ2-3, with TRBD1 as a possible D gene (5 bases). The receptor was derived from an adult woman who had mild COVID-19 (a few samples of this study predate the infection). Cell type and time point are not known. The CDR3 protein is CASSLGGWTDTQYF. The CDR3 DNA reads as TGTGCCAGCAGTTTAGGGGGCTGGACAGATACGCAGTATTTT.